These 23 T cell receptor beta chains were all obtained from the same sample, sequenced in a study of CXCR3-negative and CXCR3-positive naive CD8 T cells. The method, 5' RACE with UMI labels, was used to prepare the TRB cDNA libraries. TCRdb reprocessed the 5' RACE reads and stores each CDR3 protein as one record, lacking DNA. The table gives roughly 40,000 distinct CDR3 sequences; the top ten clones make up 7% to 8% of it. The sequenced sample was memory CD8+ T cells from blood. Receptors were obtained from a human donor in good health. Some clones in this sample may be carry-over from other donors' samples.

The chain employs TRBV12-5 and TRBJ1-1. Germline V gene data show CDR1 as LGHNT and CDR2 as FRNRAP. The CDR3 covers 13 residues. CDR3: CASGAFMNTEAFF.

This chain links TRBV7-9 with TRBJ2-7; the D call from TCRdb, TRBD2, cannot be confirmed without DNA. Germline CDR1 reads SEHNR; CDR2 reads FQNEAQ (reference sequence). CDR3 size: 13 residues. This CDR3 reads CASSLSSGGEQYF.

The chain combines TRBV29-1 with TRBJ2-2; TCRdb selects TRBD2, and the lack of DNA leaves this call unchecked. CDR3 size: 11 residues. CDR1 is SQVTM and CDR2 is ANQGSEA in the germline V gene. CDR3 protein: CSVRGAGELFF.

V usage is TRBV6-2 or TRBV6-3 and J usage is TRBJ1-5; TCRdb outputs TRBD1, but without DNA this stays unchecked. Germline CDR1 is MNHEY and CDR2 is SVGEGT. CDR3 length equals 12 residues. The CDR3: CASSPSTQPQHF.

CDR3 protein: CASTPWGELYNEQFF. The chain employs TRBV12-3 or TRBV12-4 and TRBJ2-1; the D call of TRBD1 rests on TCRdb alone, since no DNA is present to check it. The CDR3 sequence is 15 residues long.

V gene TRBV5-1 combines with J gene TRBJ2-1; TCRdb lists TRBD1, though no DNA is available to test this call. The length of the CDR3 is 13 residues. CDR1 and CDR2 from the germline V gene are SGHRS and YFSETQ. The CDR3 region is CASSLKLGDEQFF.

The rearrangement joins TRBV5-1 to TRBJ2-7; as DNA is missing, the TRBD1 call by TCRdb cannot be tested. Germline V lookup: CDR1 SGHRS, CDR2 YFSETQ. The CDR3 contains 14 residues. CDR3 amino acids: CASTVSGNLYEQYF.

The V and J genes are TRBV3-1 and TRBJ2-7. Germline lookup yields CDR1 LGHDT and CDR2 YNNKEL (reference sequence). CDR3 size: 14 residues. CDR3 sequence reads: CASSPVRSSYEQYF.

The chain has TRBV4-2 and TRBJ1-1; TCRdb reports TRBD1, a call that lacks DNA to check it against. This CDR3 has 15 residues. The V gene's germline CDR1 is LGHNA and CDR2 YNFKEQ. Here the CDR3 reads CASTPSDRGGTEAFF.

The chain joins TRBV3-1 to TRBJ1-5; TCRdb lists TRBD1, though no DNA is available to test this call. The germline V gene has CDR1 LGHDT and CDR2 YNNKEL (reference sequence). The length of the CDR3 is 14 residues. The CDR3 spells CASSPGAWNQPQHF.

This CDR3 reads CATSEGAQPQHF. The chain is built from TRBV15 and TRBJ1-5; the D call from TCRdb, TRBD1, cannot be confirmed without DNA. The CDR3 is 12 residues long. Germline values: CDR1 LNHNV, CDR2 YYDKDF (reference sequence).

This rearrangement joins TRBV20-1 to TRBJ2-7; TCRdb's D gene call, TRBD1, goes unchecked for lack of DNA. The CDR3 has 14 amino acids. The V gene's germline CDR1 is DFQATT and CDR2 SNEGSKA (reference sequence). CDR3 region: CSARPHNYSYEQYF.

The chain links TRBV11-1 to TRBJ2-1. CDR1 SGHAT and CDR2 FQDESV come from the germline V gene (reference sequence). The CDR3 covers 12 residues. CDR3 loop: CASSLGYNEQFF.

The rearrangement joins TRBV20-1 to TRBJ2-7; checking the TCRdb D call of TRBD1 is not possible without DNA. The CDR3 contains 17 residues. Germline CDR1 is DFQATT and CDR2 is SNEGSKA (reference sequence). CDR3 amino acids: CSARDALSAGGLYEQYF.

The rearrangement joins TRBV6-5 to TRBJ2-2; TCRdb picks TRBD1, but there is no DNA to check that call. Germline loops: CDR1 MNHEY, CDR2 SVGAGI. This CDR3 comprises 15 residues. The CDR3 region is CASSYSTGGTGELFF.

This rearrangement joins TRBV14 to TRBJ2-3. The CDR3 covers 13 residues. Germline V gene sequence: CDR1 SGHDN, CDR2 FVKESK. CDR3 in amino acids: CASSQLGADTQYF.

The rearrangement joins TRBV29-1 to TRBJ2-2. The CDR3 loop spans 12 amino acids. Per germline, CDR1 SQVTM and CDR2 ANQGSEA. The CDR3 region is CSVEWTGGELFF.

The chain employs TRBV7-2 and TRBJ1-3; TCRdb picks TRBD1, but there is no DNA to check that call. In germline, CDR1 is SGHTA, CDR2 FQGNSA. This CDR3 has 14 residues. This CDR3 reads CASQAGTTGNTIYF.

The V call is TRBV4-2, the J call TRBJ1-2; no DNA is available, so the TRBD1 call from TCRdb remains unchecked. Germline CDR1 and CDR2: LGHNA and YNFKEQ. The CDR3 is 13 residues long. The chain's CDR3 is CASSQEDSYGYTF.

This sequence joins TRBV6-2 or TRBV6-3 and TRBJ1-5. CDR1 MNHEY and CDR2 SVGEGT come from the germline V gene. CDR3 size: 17 residues. This chain's CDR3 is CASSYEQREYSNQPQHF.

The rearrangement uses TRBV5-1 and TRBJ2-6. The CDR3 runs 16 residues. CDR1 is SGHRS, CDR2 YFSETQ, per germline. The CDR3 here is CASSQAFGAGANVLTF.

This chain connects TRBV6-2 or TRBV6-3 to TRBJ1-5; the D gene TCRdb calls, TRBD1, cannot be checked with no DNA. The CDR3 runs 18 residues. The germline CDR1 and CDR2 sequences are MNHEY and SVGEGT. The chain's CDR3 is CASSYTGTGAYSNQPQHF.

The chain has TRBV28 and TRBJ2-1; TCRdb calls TRBD2, which cannot be checked without DNA. The CDR3 has 17 amino acids. Germline CDR1 MDHEN, CDR2 SYDVKM. CDR3 sequence reads: CASRGLAGGLLKNEQFF.